The sequence of this T cell receptor (beta chain) was determined in a study of blood T cell repertoires in COVID-19. Study overall: COVID-19 samples collected from the United States, Italy and Spain covered acute and convalescent phases.

Source study methods: Amplifying reference gene primers gave estimates of nucleated cell counts. The protocol was immunoSEQ multiplex PCR, while the TCRdb copy is restricted to in-frame clones and leaves out a portion. V and J calls and clone size are those listed in that table; D and trimming were worked out from the DNA. The table includes 60,000 to 75,000 clones, around 90% detected once. Trimming pared 1 base from V and 10 bases from J, leaving 13 bases between. Germline CDR1 reads MGHRA; CDR2 reads YSYEKL. The CDR3 is 14 amino acids. This TCR was recovered from a woman older than 75 with active COVID-19. The chain is built from TRBV4-1 and TRBJ1-4, with D possibly matching TRBD1 (5 bases). What was sequenced was peripheral blood. The CDR3 here is CASSQGGQGGKLFF. In nucleotides, the CDR3 is TGCGCCAGCAGCCAAGGTGGGCAGGGAGGAAAACTGTTTTTT.